The 3 T cell receptor beta chains given below trace back to one sample, sequenced in a study of Ad26.COV2.S vaccination and SARS-CoV-2 variants. Noted treatment: around 19 received Ad26.COV2.S at low or high dose, single or two shots; about 5 received placebo; per-sample allocation not given. Sampling happened 63 days after the first vaccine or placebo injection. Generated by immunoSEQ multiplex PCR, the TCRdb table keeps only in-frame clones and is missing some. The profile shows some 340,000 clones, 70% to 90% of them singletons. Sequencing used peripheral blood, obtained in a trial of Ad26.COV2.S vaccine versus placebo. These receptors all come from a person between 18 and 60 years old who received the Ad26.COV2.S COVID-19 vaccine or a placebo.

Written as DNA, the CDR3 is TGTGCCAGCAGTGACGGCCGGACCTACAATGAGCAGTTCTTC. It translates to CASSDGRTYNEQFF. The chain uses TRBV2 and TRBJ2-1; D not certain. V was cut by 3 bases and J by 2 bases, with 8 bases left in between. Germline assignment: CDR1 SNHLY and CDR2 FYNNEI. The CDR3 is made up of 14 amino acids.

This clone came up a few times. The gene calls are TRBV2 and TRBJ1-5, with 12 bases fitting TRBD1. Germline V gene lookup returns CDR1 SNHLY and CDR2 FYNNEI. The CDR3 extends over 17 amino acids. With V trimmed by 10 bases and J by 6 bases, 16 bases remained unmatched. In DNA, the CDR3 is TGTGCCACCCGGCGAGGGACAGGGGGCGTAGTGGGTCAGCCCCAGCATTTT. Protein product: CATRRGTGGVVGQPQHF.

A single count supports this clone. The chain joins TRBV30 to TRBJ1-5; TRBD1 might be the D (6 bases). This CDR3 comprises 14 residues. V lost 0 bases and J 4 bases, leaving 10 bases between the germline ends. Germline V gene data show CDR1 as GTSNPN and CDR2 as SVGIG (reference sequence). The chain's CDR3 is CAWSVRRGNQPQHF. The CDR3 nucleotides read TGTGCCTGGAGTGTACGCAGGGGTAATCAGCCCCAGCATTTT.